This T cell receptor (beta chain) is drawn from a study of T cells after posttransplantation cyclophosphamide. Trimming removed 8 bases at V and 0 bases at J, with 10 bases between. CDR3 size: 14 residues. Germline CDR1 is LGHNA and CDR2 is YNFKEQ. The repertoire was sequenced with immunoSEQ multiplex PCR; TCRdb's copy has only in-frame clones and lacks some. Among tens of thousands of clones listed, 80% to 90% were seen once. A marrow graft followed busulfan-fludarabine conditioning, with cyclophosphamide on days +3 and +4. A remark on this clone: The antigen is unknown.

General observations from the study: Donor CD8+ memory clones often dominated recipient blood repertoires at later times. Recipient CMV seropositivity and CMV reactivation strongly tracked TRB clonality. Blood and skin or GI T cell repertoires showed limited TRB overlap.

The rearrangement links TRBV4-2 to TRBJ2-2, with D unresolved. The source is a female patient younger than 45 who received an allogeneic stem cell transplant from an unrelated donor, was CMV-positive, and had no GVHD. Some T cells could come from the graft donor. Sequences were derived from PBMCs, sampled after allogeneic stem cell transplant with posttransplant cyclophosphamide. The CDR3 spells CASAVGANTGELFF. CDR3 bases: TGTGCCAGCGCGGTCGGAGCGAACACCGGGGAGCTGTTTTTT.